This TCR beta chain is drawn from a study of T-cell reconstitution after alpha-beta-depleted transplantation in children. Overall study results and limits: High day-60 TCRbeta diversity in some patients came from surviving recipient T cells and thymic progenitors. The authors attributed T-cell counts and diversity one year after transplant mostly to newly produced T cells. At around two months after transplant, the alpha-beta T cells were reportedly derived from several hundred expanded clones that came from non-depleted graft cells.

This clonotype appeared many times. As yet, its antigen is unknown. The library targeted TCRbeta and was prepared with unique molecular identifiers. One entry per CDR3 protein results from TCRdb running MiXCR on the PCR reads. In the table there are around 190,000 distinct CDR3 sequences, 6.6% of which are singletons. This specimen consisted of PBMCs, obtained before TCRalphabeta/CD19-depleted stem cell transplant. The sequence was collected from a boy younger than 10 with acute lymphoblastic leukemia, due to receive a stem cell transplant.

Written as DNA, the CDR3 is TGCGCCAGCAGCCAAGGAAGGCAGACCTACGAGCAGTACTTC. Its protein product is CASSQGRQTYEQYF. The J gene is TRBJ2-7, the V gene TRBV4-3, with unresolved D. Germline V gene data show CDR1 as LGHNA and CDR2 as YSLEER. V lost 1 base to trimming and J lost 2 bases, with 9 bases between them. The CDR3 length is 14 residues.